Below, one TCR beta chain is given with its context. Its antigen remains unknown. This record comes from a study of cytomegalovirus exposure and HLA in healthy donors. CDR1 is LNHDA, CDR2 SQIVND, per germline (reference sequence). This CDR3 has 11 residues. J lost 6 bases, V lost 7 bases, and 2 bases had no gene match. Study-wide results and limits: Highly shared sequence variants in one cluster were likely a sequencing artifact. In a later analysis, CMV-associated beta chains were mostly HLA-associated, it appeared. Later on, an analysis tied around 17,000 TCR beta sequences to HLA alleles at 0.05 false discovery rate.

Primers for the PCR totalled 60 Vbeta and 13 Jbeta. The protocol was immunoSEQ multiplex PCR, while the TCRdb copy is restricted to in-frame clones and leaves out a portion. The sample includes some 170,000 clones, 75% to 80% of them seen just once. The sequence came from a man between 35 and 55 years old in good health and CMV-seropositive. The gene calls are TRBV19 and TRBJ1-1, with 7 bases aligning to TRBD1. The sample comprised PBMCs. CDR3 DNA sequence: TGTGCCAGTATAGACAGGGCTGAAGCTTTCTTT. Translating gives CASIDRAEAFF.